The present T cell receptor (beta chain) was sequenced within a study of blood T cell repertoires in COVID-19. Germline CDR1 is MNHEY and CDR2 is SMNVEV (reference sequence). Trimming left V 4 bases short and J 3 bases short, with 9 bases between. The length of the CDR3 is 14 residues. Per the original methods: Cell counts per sample came from amplifying reference gene primers. TCRdb keeps only in-frame clones here, not all; method: immunoSEQ multiplex PCR. V and J calls and clone size follow that table, whereas D and trimming were derived from the DNA. The sample carries some 83,000 clones, around 80% recorded once.

The chain carries TRBV27 and TRBJ1-4; the D is unclear. This TCR was sampled from a human donor in a cohort sampled during active COVID-19. The material sequenced was peripheral blood. CDR3 nucleotide sequence: TGTGCCAGCAGTTGGGCAGGTTCTAATGAAAAACTGTTTTTT. Translating it yields CASSWAGSNEKLFF.